The 21 T cell receptor beta chains in this list originate from one sample, sequenced in a study of control samples from healthy donors and cancer patients. This table comes from immunoSEQ multiplex PCR, and its TCRdb copy is limited to in-frame clones, with some not included. The sample has approximately 160,000 clones; approximately 92% are singletons. The sample consisted of blood. These receptor sequences come from a woman in her thirties or forties in good health.

This sequence joins TRBV12-3 or TRBV12-4 and TRBJ2-2; D gene ambiguous. The V end was cut by 2 bases, the J end by 12 bases, with 13 bases between. The CDR3 runs to 13 residues. CDR3 sequence reads: CASSLFSLEKLFF. The CDR3 coding sequence is TGTGCCAGCAGTTTATTTAGCCTGGAGAAGCTGTTTTTT.

The chain uses TRBV14 and TRBJ1-2; TRBD1 is a possible D gene (6 bases). V dropped 4 bases and J dropped 8 bases, with 17 bases sitting between them. This CDR3 has 14 amino acids. Germline V CDR1 and CDR2: SGHDN, FVKESK. CDR3 bases: TGTGCCAGCAGCCGGTCAGGGACATCTGGAGGCTACACCTTC. Protein: CASSRSGTSGGYTF.

V gene TRBV2 combines with J gene TRBJ1-5, with 8 bases aligning to TRBD1. V was clipped by 4 bases and J by 6 bases; unmatched bases: 5. Germline values: CDR1 SNHLY, CDR2 FYNNEI. The CDR3 length is 14 residues. The CDR3: CASSGQGNIQPQHF. DNA for the CDR3: TGTGCCAGCAGTGGACAGGGGAATATTCAGCCCCAGCATTTT.

Only one count was recorded for this clone. Sequence at one end of the junction differs from germline and may be a read error. The genes are TRBV29-1 and TRBJ1-3; unclear D gene. There are 8 residues in the CDR3. Germline CDR1 reads SQVTM; CDR2 reads ANQGSEA. CDR3 loop: CSVGAEIF. The CDR3 bases are TGCAGCGTTGGGGCCGAAATTTTT.

V usage is TRBV10-3 and J usage is TRBJ1-6; no firm D call. Germline lookup yields CDR1 ENHRY and CDR2 SYGVKD. Between the trimmed V and J ends, which lost 2 bases and 8 bases, there was a span of 10 bases. CDR3 length: 14 residues. CDR3 DNA sequence: TGTGCCATCAGTGAGGAAGGGAGAGATTCACCCCTCCACTTT. Protein sequence: CAISEEGRDSPLHF.

The chain combines TRBV12-5 with TRBJ1-1; D gene unclear. The CDR3 contains 13 residues. Trimming shortened V by 1 base and J by 4 bases, and 7 bases separated the two germline ends. CDR1 is LGHNT, CDR2 FRNRAP, per germline. This CDR3 is CASGLAPTTEAFF. The CDR3 DNA reads as TGTGCTAGTGGTTTGGCACCCACCACTGAAGCTTTCTTT.

A single count supports this clone. The chain carries TRBV7-2 and TRBJ2-5; 9 bases are shared with TRBD2. The CDR3 length is 15 residues. Germline CDR1 reads SGHTA; CDR2 reads FQGNSA. After removal of 5 bases from V and 5 bases from J, the junction contained 9 bases not matched to a gene. CDR3 sequence: CASSIIAGAQETQYF. The CDR3 nucleotides read TGTGCCAGCAGCATAATAGCGGGGGCCCAGGAGACCCAGTACTTC.

V usage is TRBV7-8 and J usage is TRBJ1-6; TRBD1 agrees at 9 bases. J gave up 10 bases and V 5 bases, and 15 bases lay outside the gene matches. Germline assignment: CDR1 SGHVS and CDR2 FQNEAQ. The CDR3 is made up of 17 amino acids. The CDR3 nucleotides read TGTGCCAGCAGCCTAGTAAGGGGACAGGGTTCGGAATCACCCCTCCACTTT. Translated: CASSLVRGQGSESPLHF.

The chain joins TRBV2 to TRBJ2-1, with TRBD1 matching 9 bases. Trimming removed 11 bases from V and 7 bases from J; junction bases left unmatched: 21. The CDR3 runs to 17 residues. Per germline, CDR1 SNHLY and CDR2 FYNNEI. The DNA of the CDR3 is TGTGCCCTTGGTTGGACAGGGGCTAATCAGAATCGTAATGAGCAGTTCTTC. Translating gives CALGWTGANQNRNEQFF.

The chain couples TRBV6-1 to TRBJ1-5; D unresolved. The V gene lost 3 bases and the J gene lost 6 bases, with 3 bases spanning the gap. This CDR3 comprises 11 residues. Germline values: CDR1 MNHNS, CDR2 SASEGT. The CDR3 sequence is CASSDGQPQHF. As DNA, the CDR3 is TGTGCCAGCAGTGACGGTCAGCCCCAGCATTTT.

This clone was recorded once. The rearrangement joins TRBV6-4 to TRBJ1-6, with unresolved D. The germline V and J ends were trimmed by 2 bases and 8 bases, with 4 bases remaining between them. The CDR3 runs 12 residues. Germline CDR1 is MRHNA and CDR2 is SNTAGT. The CDR3: CASSDGDSPLHF. In DNA form, the CDR3 reads TGTGCCAGCAGTGACGGGGATTCACCCCTCCACTTT.

The chain links TRBV19 to TRBJ1-1, with 12 bases matching TRBD1. Per the germline V gene, CDR1 is LNHDA and CDR2 is SQIVND (reference sequence). The V and J ends lost 3 bases and 0 bases, in that order; junction bases with no gene match: 2. The CDR3 has 16 residues. The CDR3 loop reads CASSMGQGAVNTEAFF. DNA of the CDR3: TGTGCCAGTAGTATGGGACAGGGGGCAGTGAACACTGAAGCTTTCTTT.

Details on this clone: The sample carries other DNA sequences with the same CDR3. The genes are TRBV11-2 and TRBJ2-2; either TRBD1 or TRBD2 may fit D (5 bases each). Germline CDR1 is SGHAT and CDR2 is FQNNGV. This CDR3 has 14 amino acids. The V gene lost 3 bases and the J gene lost 5 bases, with 10 bases spanning the gap. The CDR3, as DNA: TGTGCCAGCAGCTTGAGGGGAAATACCGGGGAGCTGTTTTTT. Protein sequence: CASSLRGNTGELFF.

The gene calls are TRBV28 and TRBJ1-1; D unresolved. CDR3 length: 13 amino acids. Per germline, CDR1 MDHEN and CDR2 SYDVKM. Trimming pared 2 bases from V and 11 bases from J, leaving 15 bases between. CDR3 coding DNA: TGTGCCAGCAGTTTAGATGCTGGCGGGGTGGCTTTCTTT. The encoded protein is CASSLDAGGVAFF. The full variable domain, completed using reference TRBV28 and TRBJ1-1, is DVKVTQSSRYLVKRTGEKVFLECVQDMDHENMFWYRQDPGLGLRLIYFSYDVKMKEKGDIPEGYSVSREKKERFSLILESASTNQTSMYLCASSLDAGGVAFFGQGTRLTVV.

J is TRBJ1-1 and V is TRBV7-6; perhaps TRBD1 as D (5 bases). Trimming cost V 1 base and J 4 bases, with 10 bases left between them. Germline CDR1 reads SGHVS; CDR2 reads FNYEAQ. This CDR3 contains 14 residues. In DNA form, the CDR3 reads TGTGCCAGCAGCTTAGAGGGTGGGGCCACTGAAGCTTTCTTT. Translation gives CASSLEGGATEAFF.

This chain connects TRBV5-1 to TRBJ1-4; 7 positions agree with TRBD1. Germline CDR1 and CDR2: SGHRS and YFSETQ. The ends lost 2 bases at V and 6 bases at J; junction bases unmatched: 7. The CDR3 spans 15 residues. The CDR3 loop reads CASSLQGGGHEKLFF. Here the CDR3 DNA reads TGCGCCAGCAGCTTACAGGGAGGGGGCCATGAAAAACTGTTTTTT. Variable domain in full (rest from reference TRBV5-1 and TRBJ1-4): KAGVTQTPRYLIKTRGQQVTLSCSPISGHRSVSWYQQTPGQGLQFLFEYFSETQRNKGNFPGRFSGRQFSNSRSEMNVSTLELGDSALYLCASSLQGGGHEKLFFGSGTQLSVL.

This sequence joins TRBV6-6 and TRBJ1-2; 7 bases are shared with TRBD1. The CDR3 length is 13 residues. Germline V gene data show CDR1 as MNHNY and CDR2 as SVGAGI (reference sequence). J was trimmed by 3 bases and V by 6 bases; bases with no gene match: 4. Here the CDR3 reads CASRQGKYYGYTF. The CDR3 region has the DNA TGTGCCAGCAGACAGGGGAAGTACTATGGCTACACCTTC.

The CDR3 DNA is TGTGCCAGCAGTGAATCGGGGATCTATGGCTACACCTTC. Translated: CASSESGIYGYTF. The gene calls are TRBV12-3 or TRBV12-4 and TRBJ1-2; D not certain. Trimming removed 5 bases from V and 4 bases from J, with 11 bases in between. This CDR3 has 13 residues.

The chain has TRBV11-3 and TRBJ2-7; D remains ambiguous. The CDR3 length is 13 residues. Germline V gene data show CDR1 as SGHNT and CDR2 as YENEEA. V dropped 5 bases and J dropped 1 base, with 9 bases sitting between them. For the CDR3, the DNA is TGTGCCAGCAGCCTTTCAGATTCCTACGAGCAGTACTTC. Protein sequence: CASSLSDSYEQYF.

V gene TRBV15 combines with J gene TRBJ1-3; D is undetermined. In germline, CDR1 is LNHNV, CDR2 YYDKDF (reference sequence). Trimming left V 4 bases short and J 5 bases short, with 6 bases between. This CDR3 contains 12 residues. The CDR3: CATSTVRNTIYF. In DNA, the CDR3 is TGTGCCACCAGCACGGTACGAAACACCATATATTTT.

The chain employs TRBV19 and TRBJ1-1; the D gene is possibly TRBD1 (5 bases). This CDR3 comprises 15 residues. Between the trimmed V and J ends, which lost 9 bases and 3 bases, there was a span of 20 bases. Germline V gene lookup returns CDR1 LNHDA and CDR2 SQIVND (reference sequence). In DNA, the CDR3 is TGTGCCAGCAAGCCTTTGGGGGGTCGGGACACTGAAGCTTTCTTT. Amino acids: CASKPLGGRDTEAFF.